This entry lists 24 T cell receptor beta chains sequenced from one sample in a study of CD8 T cells in ankylosing spondylitis. TCRdb ran MiXCR on the 5' RACE reads and lists one entry per CDR3 protein. This repertoire shows some 250,000 distinct CDR3 sequences, about 24% found once; its top ten account for about 0.6%. Source material: blood, either unsorted or a sorted T cell fraction (not recorded which). The receptors come from a male donor with ankylosing spondylitis or in good health (not recorded which).

The J gene is TRBJ2-5, the V gene TRBV5-1; D remains ambiguous. This CDR3 has 13 residues. Germline CDR1 is SGHRS and CDR2 is YFSETQ. Deletions cut 0 bases from V and 3 bases from J, with 6 bases between. The CDR3 DNA sequence: TGCGCCAGCAGCTTGGCCTCAGAAGAGACCCAGTACTTC. This translates into CASSLASEETQYF.

This sequence joins TRBV29-1 and TRBJ2-3; D not resolved. Germline V gene lookup returns CDR1 SQVTM and CDR2 ANQGSEA. This CDR3 is 15 amino acids long. The germline V and J ends were trimmed by 3 bases and 2 bases, with 15 bases remaining between them. The CDR3 sequence is CSVEFGRLLTDTQYF. CDR3 sequence (DNA): TGCAGCGTTGAGTTTGGTAGATTGCTCACAGATACGCAGTATTTT.

Only a few counts were recorded for this clonotype. The chain recombines TRBV12-3 or TRBV12-4 with TRBJ1-1; unclear D gene. The V end was cut by 6 bases, the J end by 0 bases, with 8 bases between. There are 13 residues in the CDR3. This CDR3 reads CASRFIMNTEAFF. The CDR3 DNA reads as TGTGCCAGCAGGTTTATCATGAACACTGAAGCTTTCTTT.

The genes are TRBV20-1 and TRBJ2-3; 7 positions agree with TRBD2. The trim removed 5 bases at V and 2 bases at J, leaving 13 bases unmatched. CDR3 length: 16 residues. Looked up from germline, CDR1 is DFQATT and CDR2 is SNEGSKA (reference sequence). The CDR3 sequence is CSAAGDPGGYTDTQYF. The CDR3 DNA reads TGCAGTGCTGCCGGGGATCCGGGGGGATACACAGATACGCAGTATTTT.

The rearrangement links TRBV20-1 to TRBJ2-3, with a weak D call TRBD1 (6 bases). Trimming stripped 6 bases from V and 6 bases from J, with 13 bases between. The CDR3 totals 12 residues. Germline CDR1 reads DFQATT; CDR2 reads SNEGSKA (reference sequence). CDR3 nucleotides: TGCAGTGCAACGACAGGTTCGGATACGCAGTATTTT. Encoded protein: CSATTGSDTQYF.

There are many counts of this clonotype. This chain links TRBV12-3 or TRBV12-4 with TRBJ2-1, with 8 nucleotides matching TRBD2. CDR3 length: 15 amino acids. The trim removed 8 bases at V and 4 bases at J, leaving 10 bases unmatched. This CDR3 is CASEFAGGGYNEQFF. CDR3 in DNA: TGTGCCAGCGAGTTTGCGGGGGGTGGATACAATGAGCAGTTCTTC.

In its sample, this clonotype was seen a few times. This sequence joins TRBV20-1 and TRBJ2-3; the D gene is possibly TRBD1 (6 bases). This CDR3 spans 15 amino acids. V gave up 4 bases and J gave up 5 bases, with 19 bases separating them. Germline loops: CDR1 DFQATT, CDR2 SNEGSKA (reference sequence). The CDR3 DNA follows: TGCAGTGCTAACACAGGGTTAAGGGCGAGAGATACGCAGTATTTT. Its protein is CSANTGLRARDTQYF.

This clonotype was counted only a few times. V gene TRBV6-1 combines with J gene TRBJ2-5; 7 bases map to TRBD1. The CDR3 is 14 residues long. The germline V gene encodes CDR1 MNHNS and CDR2 SASEGT. J lost 4 bases, V lost 5 bases, and 7 bases had no gene match. CDR3 DNA sequence: TGTGCCAGCAGTATGAGGACAGGTGGAGAGACCCAGTACTTC. Translation: CASSMRTGGETQYF.

The sample holds many counts of this clonotype. The rearrangement links TRBV7-9 to TRBJ2-7; D might be TRBD1 or TRBD2, each matching 5 bases. V was shortened by 2 bases and J by 6 bases, with 11 bases between the two germline ends. The CDR3 is 13 residues long. The germline CDR1 and CDR2 sequences are SEHNR and FQNEAQ (reference sequence). The CDR3: CASSLFGGGEQYF. The CDR3, as DNA: TGTGCCAGCAGCTTATTTGGTGGGGGCGAGCAGTACTTC.

Many counts were recorded for this clonotype. The J gene is TRBJ1-2, the V gene TRBV20-1; D is ambiguous. CDR3 length equals 11 residues. Trimming left V 5 bases short and J 6 bases short, with 10 bases between. From germline, CDR1 is DFQATT and CDR2 SNEGSKA (reference sequence). The CDR3 region is CSAAGVDGYTF. DNA of the CDR3: TGCAGTGCTGCAGGAGTAGATGGCTACACCTTC.

This sequence joins TRBV20-1 and TRBJ2-6, with 7 bases identical to TRBD2. The germline V gene encodes CDR1 DFQATT and CDR2 SNEGSKA (reference sequence). V trimming: 2 bases; J trimming: 1 base; junction bases outside the gene matches: 2. This CDR3 is built from 15 residues. CDR3 bases: TGCAGTGCTAGAAAAGCGGGATCTGGGGCCAACGTCCTGACTTTC. This encodes CSARKAGSGANVLTF.

Note on this clonotype: Given a much more abundant clone one base away, this may be a read error. The rearrangement joins TRBV20-1 to TRBJ2-3; no clear D. This CDR3 contains 14 residues. Germline lookup yields CDR1 DFQATT and CDR2 SNEGSKA (reference sequence). The CDR3 DNA follows: TGCAGTGATAGAGATCCCAGCGGCACAGATACGCAGTATTTT. It translates to CSDRDPSGTDTQYF.

This clonotype was seen a handful of times. This chain connects TRBV29-1 to TRBJ2-1; 7 nucleotides align to TRBD2. With V trimmed by 6 bases and J by 0 bases, 5 bases remained unmatched. Germline V gene lookup returns CDR1 SQVTM and CDR2 ANQGSEA. This CDR3 has 14 amino acids. The CDR3 spells CSVWGGSSYNEQFF. CDR3 DNA sequence: TGCAGCGTGTGGGGGGGGAGCTCCTACAATGAGCAGTTCTTC.

The rearrangement joins TRBV20-1 to TRBJ2-2; 9 bases fit TRBD2. Germline CDR1 DFQATT, CDR2 SNEGSKA (reference sequence). The CDR3 length is 18 residues. V was pared by 2 bases and J by 0 bases, with 10 bases of the junction left unmatched. The CDR3 protein is CSARNPASGDSNTGELFF. In DNA form, the CDR3 reads TGCAGTGCTAGAAACCCGGCTAGCGGGGATTCGAACACCGGGGAGCTGTTTTTT.

The rearrangement joins TRBV12-3 or TRBV12-4 to TRBJ2-7, with 8 bases aligning to TRBD2. The CDR3 consists of 14 residues. Trimming at V came to 1 base and at J to 7 bases, leaving 6 bases not matched to a gene. CDR3 sequence (DNA): TGTGCCAGCAGTTTAGGATCGAAGCGGGAGGAGCAGTACTTC. Translation gives CASSLGSKREEQYF.

This clonotype was seen many times. The gene calls are TRBV5-1 and TRBJ2-1, with D possibly matching TRBD2 (5 bases). CDR1 is SGHRS and CDR2 is YFSETQ in the germline V gene. This CDR3 region has 12 residues. Deletions cut 6 bases from V and 10 bases from J, with 14 bases between. The CDR3 nucleotides read TGCGCCAGCATGGACTGGGGAGTCGAGCAGTTCTTC. Encoded protein: CASMDWGVEQFF.

This clonotype was observed at least ten times. The chain uses TRBV10-3 and TRBJ1-2; 7 bases line up with TRBD1. The CDR3 is made up of 13 amino acids. Germline lookup yields CDR1 ENHRY and CDR2 SYGVKD. V gave up 7 bases and J gave up 3 bases; unmatched junction bases: 5. The CDR3 nucleotides read TGTGCCATCACCCCCGACAGGGACTATGGCTACACCTTC. Encoded protein: CAITPDRDYGYTF.

In this sample, this clonotype turned up many times. The chain uses TRBV6-1 and TRBJ2-1; perhaps TRBD2 as D (6 bases). Trimming cost V 6 bases and J 3 bases, with 18 bases left between them. This CDR3 contains 16 residues. Germline V gene sequence: CDR1 MNHNS, CDR2 SASEGT. DNA of the CDR3: TGTGCCAGCAGCGCGCCGTTAGGAGGGAGCTACAATGAGCAGTTCTTC. Its protein is CASSAPLGGSYNEQFF.

V is TRBV29-1 and J is TRBJ2-7, with D perhaps TRBD1 (7 bases). V dropped 0 bases and J dropped 0 bases, with 18 bases sitting between them. Germline V gene lookup returns CDR1 SQVTM and CDR2 ANQGSEA. This CDR3 contains 17 residues. The chain's CDR3 is CSVEDRRGDRYSYEQYF. The CDR3 DNA reads TGCAGCGTTGAAGATCGAAGGGGGGACAGATACTCCTACGAGCAGTACTTC.

This clonotype was recorded many times. The chain uses TRBV6-5 and TRBJ2-3; 12 positions match TRBD2. From germline, CDR1 is MNHEY and CDR2 SVGAGI. The CDR3 spans 16 residues. With V trimmed by 6 bases and J by 3 bases, 7 bases remained unmatched. The DNA for the CDR3 is TGTGCCAGCAGCTATAGGACTAGCGGGGTGACAGATACGCAGTATTTT. It codes for CASSYRTSGVTDTQYF.

This clonotype occurred a few times. This chain uses TRBV25-1 with TRBJ2-7, with D unclear. This CDR3 region has 11 residues. The germline V and J ends were trimmed by 8 bases and 5 bases, with 10 bases remaining between them. Germline loops: CDR1 MGHDK, CDR2 SYGVNS. The CDR3 region has the DNA TGTGCCAGCGAAACCTATAACGAGCAGTACTTC. Translated, it gives CASETYNEQYF.

At least ten counts were recorded for this clonotype. The rearrangement links TRBV20-1 to TRBJ2-2; TRBD2 matches 9 bases. The CDR3 loop spans 18 amino acids. CDR1 is DFQATT, CDR2 SNEGSKA, per germline (reference sequence). J gave up 4 bases and V 3 bases, and 15 bases lay outside the gene matches. CDR3 bases: TGCAGTGCTAGGGTGTTTGCGGGGGGGACCCCGAGCACCGGGGAGCTGTTTTTT. This encodes CSARVFAGGTPSTGELFF.

The rearrangement links TRBV20-1 to TRBJ2-1, with TRBD2 matching over 9 bases. V gave up 4 bases and J gave up 7 bases; unmatched junction bases: 8. The CDR3 spans 14 residues. The V gene's germline CDR1 is DFQATT and CDR2 SNEGSKA (reference sequence). The CDR3 DNA is TGCAGTGCTACCGGCGGGGGGGCGGGGAATGAGCAGTTCTTC. It is translated as CSATGGGAGNEQFF.

This clonotype occurred once. One junction end does not reproduce the germline sequence, and a read error may be involved. This chain connects TRBV10-3 to TRBJ2-7; D uncertain. The length of the CDR3 is 13 residues. The germline V gene has CDR1 ENHRY and CDR2 SYGVKD. CDR3 coding DNA: TGTGCCACCAGTTGGCCGTCCACCTACGAGCAGTACTTC. The encoded protein is CATSWPSTYEQYF.